Below are 23 T cell receptor beta chains sequenced from a single sample in a study of control samples from healthy donors and cancer patients. Sequenced by immunoSEQ multiplex PCR; TCRdb stores in-frame clones only, minus some. The data show about 100,000 clones, with around 88% seen just once and roughly 7.7% held by the top ten. The sample comprised blood. The origin of the receptors is a man aged 25 to 40 in good health.

The chain couples TRBV11-1 to TRBJ2-3; maybe TRBD2 (6 bases). V was clipped by 0 bases and J by 5 bases, with 18 bases between them. The CDR3 consists of 17 residues. The germline gives CDR1 SGHAT, CDR2 FQDESV (reference sequence). Here the CDR3 reads CASSLAIGSSVGDTQYF. The CDR3 region has the DNA TGTGCCAGCAGCTTAGCAATTGGGTCTAGCGTCGGAGATACGCAGTATTTT.

The J gene is TRBJ2-3, the V gene TRBV9, with D possibly TRBD2 on 5 matching bases. The CDR3 has 16 amino acids. Germline V gene lookup returns CDR1 SGDLS and CDR2 YYNGEE. Trimming left V 4 bases short and J 2 bases short, with 17 bases between. CDR3 sequence reads: CASSPNLARNTDTQYF. The CDR3 coding sequence is TGTGCCAGCAGCCCAAATCTAGCTCGTAACACAGATACGCAGTATTTT.

The chain combines TRBV5-1 with TRBJ1-1, with 8 bases fitting TRBD1. The junction had 2 bases not matched to a gene; V was cut back by 4 bases and J by 0 bases. There are 14 residues in the CDR3. Germline CDR1 SGHRS, CDR2 YFSETQ. The CDR3 loop is CASSRQGMNTEAFF. CDR3 DNA sequence: TGCGCCAGCAGCAGACAGGGGATGAACACTGAAGCTTTCTTT. The full variable domain, in which reference TRBV5-1 and TRBJ1-1 provide the parts outside the CDR3, is KAGVTQTPRYLIKTRGQQVTLSCSPISGHRSVSWYQQTPGQGLQFLFEYFSETQRNKGNFPGRFSGRQFSNSRSEMNVSTLELGDSALYLCASSRQGMNTEAFFGQGTRLTVV.

This chain uses TRBV10-3 with TRBJ1-1, with 7 bases that match TRBD1. Germline CDR1 and CDR2: ENHRY and SYGVKD. Trimming took 5 bases from V and 11 from J; bases not matched to a gene: 14. The CDR3 consists of 14 residues. The CDR3 DNA reads as TGTGCCATCAGTTACAGGGGCGCTAGCGGTGGTGCTTTCTTT. Residues: CAISYRGASGGAFF.

In the case of this clone: This CDR3 is also generated by other DNA sequences in the sample. The chain is built from TRBV6-5 and TRBJ1-6; 9 bases line up with TRBD1. Germline V gene lookup returns CDR1 MNHEY and CDR2 SVGAGI. V lost 9 bases to trimming and J lost 7 bases; unmatched junction nucleotides: 10. This CDR3 is 15 amino acids long. CDR3 sequence reads: CASREDRGGNSPLHF. CDR3 nucleotides: TGTGCCAGTAGGGAGGACAGGGGAGGGAATTCACCCCTCCACTTT.

V gene TRBV11-3 combines with J gene TRBJ2-3, with no clear D. V was pared by 7 bases and J by 0 bases, with 8 bases between. The CDR3 covers 13 residues. Germline V gene lookup returns CDR1 SGHNT and CDR2 YENEEA. The CDR3 spells CASKASSTDTQYF. CDR3 sequence (DNA): TGTGCCAGCAAGGCTTCCAGCACAGATACGCAGTATTTT.

V is TRBV7-2 and J is TRBJ2-3, with a weak D call TRBD2 (5 bases). The CDR3 is 15 residues long. V was shortened by 2 bases and J by 0 bases, with 9 bases between the two germline ends. Germline assignment: CDR1 SGHTA and CDR2 FQGNSA. CDR3 nucleotide sequence: TGTGCCAGCAGCTTAATTGGGAGAAGCACAGATACGCAGTATTTT. Amino acid sequence: CASSLIGRSTDTQYF.

The J gene is TRBJ2-1, the V gene TRBV28, with 9 bases that match TRBD2. CDR1 and CDR2 from the germline V gene are MDHEN and SYDVKM. After removal of 3 bases from V and 4 bases from J, the junction contained 16 bases not matched to a gene. The CDR3 extends over 19 amino acids. The CDR3 sequence: CASSFGSYFGGRGYNEQFF. In nucleotides, the CDR3 is TGTGCCAGCAGTTTTGGTTCGTATTTTGGCGGGAGGGGGTACAATGAGCAGTTCTTC.

This clone appeared once. The chain's CDR3 is CASTQVPSGRGGDTQYF. In DNA, the CDR3 is TGTGCCAGCACCCAAGTTCCCAGCGGGAGGGGAGGAGATACGCAGTATTTT. V is TRBV28 and J is TRBJ2-3; 10 bases are shared with TRBD2. The ends lost 7 bases at V and 5 bases at J; junction bases unmatched: 15. This CDR3 comprises 17 residues. From germline, CDR1 is MDHEN and CDR2 SYDVKM.

V is TRBV7-9 and J is TRBJ1-2; a possible D gene is TRBD1 (5 bases). V lost 4 bases and J 4 bases, leaving 13 bases between the germline ends. The CDR3 length is 14 residues. CDR1 SEHNR and CDR2 FQNEAQ come from the germline V gene (reference sequence). CDR3 residues: CASSSAGRVYGYTF. For the CDR3, the DNA is TGTGCCAGCAGCTCCGCAGGGAGAGTCTATGGCTACACCTTC. The full variable domain, with the rest looked up from reference TRBV7-9 and TRBJ1-2, is DTGVSQNPRHKITKRGQNVTFRCDPISEHNRLYWYRQTLGQGPEFLTYFQNEAQLEKSRLLSDRFSAERPKGSFSTLEIQRTEQGDSAMYLCASSSAGRVYGYTFGSGTRLTVV.

The gene calls are TRBV24-1 and TRBJ2-3; 9 nucleotides agree with TRBD1. Germline CDR1 KGHDR, CDR2 SFDVKD. The CDR3 runs to 15 residues. J lost 4 bases, V lost 5 bases, and 6 bases had no gene match. CDR3 sequence: CATSGRDRVADTQYF. Written as DNA, the CDR3 is TGTGCCACCAGTGGAAGGGACAGGGTGGCAGATACGCAGTATTTT.

V and J are TRBV28 and TRBJ1-2; 7 nucleotides match TRBD1. The CDR3 sequence is 16 residues long. V was clipped by 8 bases and J by 1 base; unmatched bases: 13. From germline, CDR1 is MDHEN and CDR2 SYDVKM. As DNA, the CDR3 is TGTGCCAGCTCCAGGGGAGGGGGCGTCCTTAACTATGGCTACACCTTC. It encodes CASSRGGGVLNYGYTF.

This clone showed up just a few times. The chain links TRBV4-3 to TRBJ1-3, with TRBD1 matching 7 bases. V dropped 0 bases and J dropped 0; count of bases not matched to a gene: 2. From germline, CDR1 is LGHNA and CDR2 YSLEER. This CDR3 comprises 16 residues. This CDR3 reads CASSQDRQGSGNTIYF. The CDR3 nucleotides are TGCGCCAGCAGCCAAGACCGACAGGGCTCTGGAAACACCATATATTTT.

The rearrangement joins TRBV20-1 to TRBJ1-2, with D uncertain. The germline V and J ends were trimmed by 3 bases and 5 bases, with 13 bases remaining between them. Germline V gene sequence: CDR1 DFQATT, CDR2 SNEGSKA (reference sequence). This CDR3 is 13 amino acids long. CDR3 residues: CSASVSIGYGYTF. The CDR3, as DNA: TGCAGTGCTAGTGTATCGATAGGGTATGGCTACACCTTC.

The gene calls are TRBV5-1 and TRBJ1-3; TRBD1 aligns across 10 bases. The CDR3 extends over 15 amino acids. The J segment lost 2 bases and the V segment lost 4 bases, leaving 3 bases of the junction unmatched. Germline V gene data show CDR1 as SGHRS and CDR2 as YFSETQ. The CDR3 region has the DNA TGCGCCAGCAGCCCGGGACAGGGGCCTGGAAACACCATATATTTT. Protein: CASSPGQGPGNTIYF.

To note about this clone: The junction does not match germline at one end; this may be a read error. The chain recombines TRBV5-8 with TRBJ1-2; D is undetermined. Germline assignment: CDR1 SGHTS and CDR2 YDEGEE. This CDR3 is built from 8 residues. Written as DNA, the CDR3 is TGTGCCAGCAGCTTGGCTGTATTC. As protein: CASSLAVF.

The V call is TRBV30, the J call TRBJ2-2; 14 positions agree with TRBD2. J was trimmed by 8 bases and V by 1 base; bases with no gene match: 3. This CDR3 comprises 15 residues. Germline V lookup: CDR1 GTSNPN, CDR2 SVGIG (reference sequence). This CDR3 is CAWSAGTSGRGELFF. For the CDR3, the DNA is TGTGCCTGGAGTGCCGGGACTAGCGGGAGAGGGGAGCTGTTTTTT.

The chain employs TRBV9 and TRBJ2-1; a weak D match, TRBD2 (6 bases). The V gene lost 4 bases and the J gene lost 4 bases, with 15 bases spanning the gap. This CDR3 has 15 residues. Germline V CDR1 and CDR2: SGDLS, YYNGEE. CDR3 sequence: CASSLTGERYNEQFF. In DNA, the CDR3 is TGTGCCAGCAGCTTAACGGGGGAACGTTACAATGAGCAGTTCTTC.

The rearrangement uses TRBV4-3 and TRBJ1-5, with 7 nucleotides matching TRBD1. The CDR3 spans 17 residues. V lost 3 bases, J lost 2 bases, and 10 bases stayed unmatched. Germline values: CDR1 LGHNA, CDR2 YSLEER. CDR3 residues: CASSQGTAQMGNQPQHF. CDR3 DNA: TGCGCCAGCAGCCAGGGGACAGCTCAAATGGGCAATCAGCCCCAGCATTTT.

The genes are TRBV28 and TRBJ2-4; D gene ambiguous. The ends were cut back, 2 bases at V and 3 bases at J, with 11 bases in the middle. The CDR3 extends over 15 amino acids. From germline, CDR1 is MDHEN and CDR2 SYDVKM. In DNA, the CDR3 is TGTGCCAGCAGTTTAGATAGGTACGGCAAAAACATTCAGTACTTC. This encodes CASSLDRYGKNIQYF.

V and J are TRBV12-3 or TRBV12-4 and TRBJ1-6; D is uncertain. V dropped 5 bases and J dropped 10 bases, with 12 bases sitting between them. The CDR3 runs to 13 residues. The CDR3 nucleotides read TGTGCCAGCAGTCCAACGGGAGTCTCACCCCTCCACTTT. Protein sequence: CASSPTGVSPLHF.

The CDR3 DNA is TGCGCCAGCAGTAACGGGACAGGGCGAGTTGCAGATACGCAGTATTTT. Its protein is CASSNGTGRVADTQYF. The V gene is TRBV10-1, the J gene TRBJ2-3, with 9 nucleotides matching TRBD1. Germline V gives CDR1 WNHNN, CDR2 SYGVQD (reference sequence). V lost 5 bases, J lost 4 bases, and 10 bases stayed unmatched. This CDR3 region has 16 residues.

A remark on this clone: At one end, the junction sequence differs from germline, possibly due to a read error. This chain uses TRBV4-2 with TRBJ1-5, with D perhaps matching TRBD1 (5 bases). The CDR3 sequence is 14 residues long. Germline CDR1 LGHNA, CDR2 YNFKEQ. The CDR3 bases are TGTGCCAGCAGCCGTCAGGGTAGCGATCAGCCCCAGCATTTT. Residues: CASSRQGSDQPQHF.